This T cell receptor beta chain came from a study of OX40 agonist ivuxolimab in advanced cancers. The study in broad terms: Ivuxolimab was an agonistic, fully human IgG2 monoclonal antibody directed against OX40 (CD134), a costimulatory receptor. Intravenous ivuxolimab was administered to patients every 2 weeks at six dose levels: 0.01, 0.1, 0.3, 1.5, 3 and 10 mg/kg. Among the approximately 54 dose-escalation patients, about 19 had hepatocellular carcinoma, about 15 melanoma, 9 renal cell carcinoma and 9 head and neck cancer. A male proportion of roughly 85% and a mean age of 60 years, ranging from roughly 23 to 79, were recorded for the dose-escalation cohort. Patients were allowed to have had prior anti-PD-1, anti-PD-L1 or anti-CTLA-4 therapy, and approximately 37% of the dose-escalation patients had been treated with checkpoint inhibitors. Partial responses occurred in three dose-escalation patients, of whom one had hepatocellular carcinoma and two had cutaneous melanoma. Peripheral TCRbeta sequencing aimed to test whether ivuxolimab altered TCR sequence diversity and caused clonal T-cell expansion. The paper covers the monotherapy dose-escalation part of the phase I ivuxolimab trial, which included N ≈ 50 patients. The paper as a whole reports these results and caveats: Low levels of normalized T-cell clonal expansion were also seen in some nonresponding patients. In the 0.1-3.0 mg/kg groups, partial responders were among the patients with the lowest normalized peripheral clonal expansion, particularly in CD8+ T cells. After ivuxolimab, CD8+ T cells had more expanded clones than CD4+ T cells on average. At doses from 0.1 to 3.0 mg/kg, clonal expansion was seen in both CD4+ and CD8+ blood T cells between baseline and week 6. The antigen specificity of the peripheral T cells that underwent clonal expansion was not determined.

Genomic DNA was extracted from sorted cells for sequencing of the TCRbeta CDR3 region. The immunoSEQ Assay was used for sequencing of TCRbeta CDR3 regions. Imported from immuneACCESS, the table was reduced by TCRdb to in-frame sequences with V and J called. These copies leave out some clones; in studies compared against another copy, an unresolved V gene accounts for under half, and the cause of the remainder is not known. Within this sample are 65,000 to 75,000 clones, with more than 70% of them counted one time only. The ten largest clones take up 0.8% to 1.2% of the sample. CDR1 and CDR2 are drawn from the germline V gene: ENHRY, SYGVKD. The CDR3 numbers 17 residues from cysteine through phenylalanine. The entry retains the CDR3 DNA only, 51 bases that are in frame from base 1. The germline ends are 13 bases apart after V is trimmed by 0 bases and J by 0 bases. The trial excluded patients who had a history of autoimmune disease or were on systemic immunosuppression. Peripheral blood for TCR sequencing was collected from all dose cohorts at baseline, on cycle 4 day 1, and on cycle 7 day 1. The samples were drawn from a first-in-human, open-label, multicenter phase I dose-escalation trial of ivuxolimab. Adults with locally advanced or metastatic melanoma, renal cell, hepatocellular, or head and neck squamous cell carcinoma were enrolled in the trial. Before TCR sequencing, CD4+ T cells and CD8+ T cells from peripheral blood were sorted into separate populations.

As for this clone: What antigen it recognizes has not been identified. Within one base of it there is no much larger clone, and no base qualities were kept.

Sequenced material: CD4+ or CD8+ T cells sorted from blood, taken in a trial of the OX40 agonist ivuxolimab. The V and J genes are TRBV10-3 and TRBJ2-3; too little of a D gene remains to name it. The receptor was isolated from an adult with an advanced solid tumor such as melanoma, head and neck, liver or kidney cancer. The DNA is as follows: TGTGCCATCAGTGAGTCCTCGCACACGACTAGCACAGATACGCAGTATTTT. It encodes CAISESSHTTSTDTQYF.